This note documents a single T cell receptor beta chain sequence. The table lists this clone with a few counts. Its antigen has not been determined. No much larger clone is present one base from it, and per-base qualities are unavailable. The entire amount of isolated RNA was reverse transcribed using the High Capacity cDNA Reverse Transcription Kit, so the sequenced TCRB transcripts were expressed ones. Deep immunoSEQ sequencing was performed on naive, central memory and regulatory T cell samples, with an average of around 3.5 million total reads per sample. After sorted cells were lysed in RLT buffer, RNA was extracted with DNase-treated RNeasy Micro or Mini kits, with the choice depending on cell number. To prevent cross-contamination, each cell subset was processed individually, whereas patient and healthy donor samples were processed jointly. TCRB sequences were amplified from cDNA with the immunoSEQ multiplex PCR, producing 87-bp fragments spanning the CDR3 region. Amplicons were sequenced on the Illumina HiSeq platform. The authors' pipeline ran thus. PCR bias was computationally corrected using synthetic template baselines, reads within Hamming distance 2 were collapsed, and singletons that could not be merged were discarded. Reads were aligned to IMGT to assign V, D and J genes, CDR3 length, and insertions or deletions at six rearrangement sites. Within each subset, clonotype counts were normalized to sorted cell number, and only after that were true diversity and Gini coefficients computed with the tcR R package. The overlap coefficient, calculated on TCRB nucleotide sequences, was used to quantify repertoire sharing. Out-of-frame TCRB sequences from naive cells were analyzed to stand in for the pre-selection repertoire. Held by TCRdb, this immuneACCESS table contains in-frame sequences only and omits some clones. Under half of the omission traces to an unresolved V gene where checked; the cause of the rest is unknown. The DNA was the basis for D and trimming; V, J and clone size are from that table. This sample holds 970,000 or so clones; about a sixth were observed only once. The biggest ten clones account for about 0.025% of the sample.

These data come from a study of beta chain features in type 1 diabetes (dated by TCRdb to the late 2010s). General notes on the study: Mean age, gender distribution, total cell number and subset yield were not different between patients and healthy donors. The study compared the TCRB repertoires of sorted circulating CD4+ T cell subsets in recently diagnosed type 1 diabetes patients with those in matched healthy donors. Regulatory and stem cell-like memory subsets were obtained from only 8 patients and about 8 healthy donors, while naive and central memory subsets were obtained from all 28 donors. A total of about 100,000,000 sorted cells were examined across all samples, and RNA yield correlated strongly with the number of cells per subset.

A single peripheral blood draw of about 116 mL on average was collected from each donor into heparinised tubes. Naive, central memory, regulatory and stem cell-like memory CD4+ T cells were sorted on a BD FACSAria II using a panel including CD45RO, CCR7, CD25, CD127, CD95 and CD27. A purity above 95% was achieved for all sorted populations. PBMCs were separated immediately by Lymphoprep density gradient centrifugation and were stained directly, without being cultured. To minimize batch effects, samples were stained and sorted in pairs, one healthy donor with one patient per experiment. Overall study results and their limits: The naive, central memory and regulatory TCRB repertoires appeared to resemble one another more closely among patients than among healthy donors. Shorter templates might be favored by PCR, yet because patient and control samples were amplified and corrected together, any such skew would affect both groups equally. Patients with type 1 diabetes made fewer insertions and deleted more nucleotides at VDJ recombination sites, implying thymic rearrangement abnormalities. Only small numbers of individuals were included in the HLA sub-analyses, which left unresolved whether HLA type had any influence on TCRB rearrangement. Because cDNA rather than genomic DNA was sequenced, highly expressing activated cells could have been over-represented, although no difference in activation and CD3 levels was found between groups. A moderate but significant shortening of TCRB CDR3 length was observed in type 1 diabetes patients in all four CD4+ subsets.

From its cysteine to its phenylalanine, the CDR3 spans 16 amino acids. The DNA shown is the 48-base CDR3, in frame from base 1. V and J are truncated by 2 bases and 0 bases respectively, leaving an intervening sequence of 13 bases. The germline V gene encodes CDR1 SGHTA and CDR2 FQGNSA. Rearrangement joined TRBV7-2 to TRBJ2-5, with no reliable assignment of the D segment. The receptor comes from a woman aged 18-29 years in good health. The sample consisted of naive CD4+ T cells from blood. The cell subset or site label, read with the paper, signifies: true naive CD4+ T cells. The DNA is TGTGCCAGCAGCTTACAACGCTCCTCGTACCAAGAGACCCAGTACTTC. This sequence encodes CASSLQRSSYQETQYF. The variable domain in full, with residues beyond the CDR3 obtained from the reference TRBV7-2 and TRBJ2-5 genes, is GAGVSQSPSNKVTEKGKDVELRCDPISGHTALYWYRQSLGQGLEFLIYFQGNSAPDKSGLPSDRFSAERTGGSVSTLTIQRTQQEDSAVYLCASSLQRSSYQETQYFGPGTRLLVL.